This T cell receptor (beta chain) was found in a study of beta chain features in type 1 diabetes (dated by TCRdb to the late 2010s). Turning to the overall study: Mean age, gender distribution, total cell number and subset yield did not differ between patients and healthy donors. A total of around 110,000,000 sorted cells were examined across all samples, and a strong correlation was observed between cell number per subset and RNA yield. In the study, recently diagnosed type 1 diabetes patients and matched healthy donors were compared on the TCRB repertoires of their sorted circulating CD4+ T cell subsets. Regulatory and stem cell-like memory subsets were obtained from only 8 patients and roughly 8 healthy donors, while naive and central memory subsets were obtained from all 30 or so donors.

All of the isolated RNA was reverse transcribed with the High Capacity cDNA Reverse Transcription Kit, so expressed TCRB transcripts were sequenced. Naive, central memory and regulatory T cell samples underwent deep immunoSEQ sequencing, averaging around 4 million total reads per sample. Sorted cells were lysed in RLT buffer and RNA was extracted with DNase-treated RNeasy Micro or Mini kits, depending on cell number. To prevent cross-contamination, each cell subset was processed individually, whereas patient and healthy donor samples were processed jointly. The immunoSEQ multiplex PCR was used to amplify TCRB sequences from cDNA, generating 87-bp fragments that spanned the CDR3 region. Amplicons were sequenced on the Illumina HiSeq platform. Under the source paper's analysis protocol: PCR bias was computationally corrected using synthetic template baselines, reads within Hamming distance 2 were collapsed, and singletons that could not be merged were discarded. Reads were aligned against IMGT so that V, D and J genes, CDR3 length and insertions or deletions at six rearrangement sites could be assigned. Within each subset, clonotype counts were normalized to sorted cell number, and only after that were true diversity and Gini coefficients computed with the tcR R package. The overlap coefficient, calculated on TCRB nucleotide sequences, was used to quantify repertoire sharing. Out-of-frame TCRB sequences from naive cells were analyzed to stand in for the pre-selection repertoire. TCRdb took over this immuneACCESS table, retaining in-frame rearrangements with V and J assigned. Such tables are incomplete; in checked studies, under half of the missing clones stem from an unresolved V gene, and the remainder is unexplained. V, J and clone size reflect that table, while D and trimming were determined from the DNA. This sample comprises a few hundred thousand clones, more than 15% of them detected only once. 0.08% to 0.095% of the sample belongs to the ten largest clones.

Each donor gave one peripheral blood draw, roughly 120 mL on average, collected into heparinised tubes. Using a panel that included CD45RO, CCR7, CD25, CD127, CD95 and CD27, naive, central memory, regulatory and stem cell-like memory CD4+ T cells were sorted on a BD FACSAria II. Every sorted population had a purity above 95%. PBMCs were isolated right away by Lymphoprep density gradient centrifugation and were stained directly, without culture. Samples were stained and sorted in pairs, with one healthy donor and one patient per experiment, so that batch effects were minimized. Overall study results and their limits: Shorter templates might have been favored by PCR, but patient and control samples were amplified and corrected together, so both groups would have been affected equally by any skew. HLA sub-analyses involved small numbers of individuals, so any influence of HLA type on TCRB rearrangement remained unresolved. At VDJ recombination sites, patients with type 1 diabetes made fewer insertions and deleted more nucleotides, a pattern implying thymic rearrangement abnormalities. Sequencing cDNA rather than genomic DNA could over-represent highly expressing activated cells, although activation and CD3 levels did not differ between groups. Naive, central memory and regulatory TCRB repertoires appeared more similar among patients than among healthy donors. A moderate but significant shortening of TCRB CDR3 length was observed in type 1 diabetes patients in all four CD4+ subsets.

Details on this clone: Its antigen is unknown. The input lacks base qualities; no much larger clone sits a single base away.

Sample: naive CD4+ T cells from blood. The sample's cell subset or site label is to be understood as: true naive CD4+ T cells. This receptor was taken from a man under 40 with type 1 diabetes.

CDR3 sequence: CASSFYRGTTEAFF. The DNA sequence is given as TGTGCCAGCAGCTTCTACAGGGGAACCACTGAAGCTTTCTTT. This chain joins TRBV7-9 to TRBJ1-1, and TRBD1 matches 7 of the central bases. V loses 3 bases at its end and J loses 4 bases; junction bases beyond the gene matches: 5. The germline V gene (reference sequence) provides CDR1 SEHNR and CDR2 FQNEAQ. The CDR3, from cysteine to phenylalanine, totals 14 residues. Solely the CDR3 DNA is kept, with 42 bases framed from the first base.